The 2 T cell receptor beta chains in this list originate from one sample, sequenced in a study of T-cell memory formation after mild COVID-19. TCRdb used MiXCR to reprocess the 5' RACE reads, holding one entry per CDR3 protein. Here the sample spans just under 350,000 distinct CDR3 sequences, 10% to 15% being singletons. Sequenced material: PBMCs or a T cell subset sorted from them (not recorded which). These receptors all stem from a young man who had mild COVID-19 (a few samples of this study predate the infection). Cell type and time point are not known.

V gene TRBV20-1 combines with J gene TRBJ1-4; D might be TRBD1 (5 bases). This CDR3 contains 14 residues. Between the trimmed V and J ends, which lost 0 bases and 8 bases, there was a span of 13 bases. Germline V lookup: CDR1 DFQATT, CDR2 SNEGSKA (reference sequence). This CDR3 is CSARDAGKREKLFF. In nucleotides, the CDR3 is TGCAGTGCTAGAGATGCAGGGAAGCGAGAAAAACTGTTTTTT.

A few counts support this clonotype. The DNA of the CDR3 is TGTGCCAGCAGCTTAGCGCCGCGGGGCCGCCGCGCGGAGCTGTTTTTT. Translating gives CASSLAPRGRRAELFF. The genes are TRBV11-2 and TRBJ2-2, with a tentative D call TRBD2 (6 bases). The CDR3 extends over 16 amino acids. The germline V gene has CDR1 SGHAT and CDR2 FQNNGV. V was trimmed by 1 base and J by 10 bases, leaving 19 bases between them.